Included here is one T cell receptor (beta chain) sequence, with context. This clone was recorded once. Its antigen is not yet known. No much larger clone exists at a distance of one base, and base qualities are not known. This sample is drawn from a study of cytomegalovirus exposure and HLA in healthy donors (TCRdb year 2017). A note on the overall study: The 666 repertoires of the first cohort and the 110 or so validation repertoires were produced on the same platform, according to a later analysis. The study aimed to test whether signatures of past pathogen exposure could be identified by cataloging public T cell receptors. Along with the approximately 650-subject first cohort, a separate validation cohort of over 90 different subjects was used. High-throughput TCR immunosequencing, statistical association of individual TCRs with disease status, and machine learning were combined to predict cytomegalovirus infection status.

Beyond this particular receptor, the publication reports: The classifier was reported to diagnose cytomegalovirus status with high specificity and sensitivity in both the original cohort and the validation cohort. A total of roughly 160 TCR beta chains were listed by the study as associated with cytomegalovirus. The authors suggested that the approach could potentially be generalized to other disease states and immunological phenotypes. Most TCR sequences were observed very rarely across donors, whereas some public TCRs were present in many individuals. A later analysis lacked HLA typing for the validation cohort, so it scored co-occurrence in that cohort across all 130 or so repertoires. A later analysis found that TCRs clustered in the first cohort also tended to co-occur in the 95 to 150 validation repertoires, with approximately 93% of cluster scores above 0. In vitro tests confirmed that three of the cytomegalovirus-associated TCR beta chains recognize cytomegalovirus antigens.

The library was produced with the immunoSEQ multiplex PCR assay. The study's own analysis went as follows. A statistical classification framework was built for diagnosing cytomegalovirus status from the catalog of TCR beta chain sequences. Drawn from immuneACCESS, this table holds only the in-frame rearrangements with V and J called that TCRdb kept. Clones are partly lost; checked studies trace under half to an unresolved V gene and leave the rest unexplained. V, J and clone size reflect that table, while D and trimming were determined from the DNA. The sample records under 140,000 clones, more than 75% of which are singletons. Approximately 1.5% of the sample is in the top ten clones. Separate from the roughly 700-subject first cohort, the validation cohort of over 90 subjects was the group to which the donors belonged. Relative to germline, V is missing 4 bases and J is missing 3 bases, with 2 bases of the junction outside any gene match. The CDR3 measures 13 amino acids from cysteine to phenylalanine. Solely the CDR3 DNA is kept, with 39 bases framed from the first base. Taken from the germline V gene, the CDR1 and CDR2 loops are MNHEY and SVGAGI.

The receptor was isolated from a woman aged 30 to 39 in good health and CMV-seropositive. Material for sequencing was PBMCs. This chain joins TRBV6-5 to TRBJ1-2, with 7 bases matching TRBD1. At the DNA level, the sequence is TGTGCCAGCAGTTCACAGGGGTACTATGGCTACACCTTC. This gives the protein CASSSQGYYGYTF.